The sequence of this T cell receptor (beta chain) was determined in a study of blood T cell repertoires in COVID-19. Study in general: Donors in the United States, Italy and Spain gave samples during acute or convalescent COVID-19. PBMCs, B-cell-depleted T cells, or T cells were the source of the cDNA or gDNA that made up the material.

The repertoire was sequenced with immunoSEQ multiplex PCR; TCRdb's copy has only in-frame clones and lacks some. The top ten clones hold 9.6% of a sample with about 58,000 clones, about 80% of them seen once. The Seattle patients joined while their infection was active and were tracked longitudinally afterward. The CDR3 loop spans 18 amino acids. CDR1 SGDLS and CDR2 YYNGEE come from the germline V gene. After removal of 3 bases from V and 1 base from J, the junction contained 10 bases not matched to a gene. Sample: peripheral blood. The genes are TRBV9 and TRBJ2-7; 13 bases map to TRBD2. The TCR originated in a man older than 75 with COVID-19, enrolled during active disease. The DNA of the CDR3 is TGTGCCAGCAGCGCACTAGCGGGAGGGCCCCTGGGGTCCTACGAGCAGTACGTC. Translation: CASSALAGGPLGSYEQYV.